Here is one T cell receptor (beta chain) with its context. Its specificity is not known. The entry originates in a study of a mutant IDH1 vaccine in newly diagnosed glioma. Looking at the study overall: Commencement of vaccination occurred 4-6 weeks following radiotherapy alone, or concurrently with temozolomide cycles. The treated population exhibited a male proportion of 62.5%, a female proportion of 37.5%, and a mean age of about 40 years.

This CDR3 comprises 16 residues. Unmatched junction bases numbered 8, after V lost 4 bases and J lost 0 bases. The germline gives CDR1 MDHEN, CDR2 SYDVKM. Repertoires were generated with immunoSEQ multiplex PCR, while TCRdb's copy carries only in-frame clones and drops some. In the table there are roughly 76,000 clones, almost 85% of which are singletons. Time point of the sample: week 23, last vaccination. Each dose of the vaccine consisted of 300 ug of mutant IDH1 20-mer peptide, with topical imiquimod. There were new WHO grade 3 or 4 astrocytomas in the donors, and these were IDH1-mutant and ATRX-lost.

This clonotype originated in a young man with glioma. Some clones in this sample may be carry-over from other donors' samples. This specimen consisted of PBMCs, obtained from a glioma patient whose treatment included an IDH1 peptide vaccine. This sequence joins TRBV28 and TRBJ1-1; TRBD1 agrees at 7 bases. The CDR3 DNA is TGTGCCAGCAGTTCTCACGCACAGGGGATGAACACTGAAGCTTTCTTT. Its protein is CASSSHAQGMNTEAFF.